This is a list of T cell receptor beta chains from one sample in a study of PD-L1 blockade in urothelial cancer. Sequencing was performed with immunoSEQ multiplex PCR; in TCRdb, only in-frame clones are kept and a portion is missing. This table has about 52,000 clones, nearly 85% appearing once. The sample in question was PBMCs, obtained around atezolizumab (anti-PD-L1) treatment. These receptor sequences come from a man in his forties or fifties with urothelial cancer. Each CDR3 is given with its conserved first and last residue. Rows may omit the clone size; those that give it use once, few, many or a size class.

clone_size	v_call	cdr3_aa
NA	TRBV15	CATAVSWSSEQFF
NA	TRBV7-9	CASSPGTSLETQYF
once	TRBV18	CASSVYLSGEQYF
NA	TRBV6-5	CASSYSNRAYEQYF
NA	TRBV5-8	CASSLRLQGNAGEQYF
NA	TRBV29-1	CSSQVRDRVYNEQFF
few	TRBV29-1	CSVDAGGLNTEAFF
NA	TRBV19	CASTPGGTGSAEQYF
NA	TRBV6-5	CASSHGTSPTDTQYF
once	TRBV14	CASSLAWGRLGRTDTQYF
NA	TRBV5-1	CASSLDPGRGYTF
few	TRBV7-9	CASSELTEAFF
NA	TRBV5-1	CASSFLSGGEAFF
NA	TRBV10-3	CAIRIAGVLDEQFF
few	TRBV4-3	CASSQDRDRQRRELFF
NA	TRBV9	CASSAAGRTESGTF
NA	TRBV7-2	CASRGGLAGGHEQFF
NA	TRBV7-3	CASSLSGSYEQYF
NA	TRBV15	CATSPRGTGEETQYF
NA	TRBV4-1	CASSQDASGSFGELFF
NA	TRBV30	CAWSDRDSLYGYTF
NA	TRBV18	CASSLRLAGGPGYEQYF
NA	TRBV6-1	CASSEGRDGYTF
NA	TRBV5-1	CASSLSGRELFF
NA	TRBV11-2	CASSLTSGLPQETQYF
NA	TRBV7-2	CASSLEGRIGYTF
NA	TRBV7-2	CASSSSALDTQYF
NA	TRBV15	CATSSVVAYSYEQYF
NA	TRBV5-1	CASSRGREQDQPQHF
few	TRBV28	CATLGLAGLASYNEQFF
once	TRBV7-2	CASSLDLTGQYF
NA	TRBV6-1	CASRPGQGVTGELFF
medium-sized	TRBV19	CASSIHSMNTEAFF
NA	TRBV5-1	CASSFGWEAEAFF
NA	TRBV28	CASSPRGNTEAFF
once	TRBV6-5	CASSYGLAGGTGELFF
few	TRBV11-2	CASSSTRGRRWGYTF
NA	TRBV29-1	CSVEGRGQETQYF
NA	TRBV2	CASIRQGGWETQYF
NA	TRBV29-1	CSVKDRGSMNTEAFF
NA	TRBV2	CASSVDRYSGNTIYF
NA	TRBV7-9	CASSQQGYEQYF
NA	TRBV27	CASSSQGAGGYTF
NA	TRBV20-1	CSADTGGKQFF
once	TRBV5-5	CASSQTREETQYF
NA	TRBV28	CASSPQGAALSGNTIYF
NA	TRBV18	CASSPREGRNTEAFF
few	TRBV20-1	CSANRAYGYTF
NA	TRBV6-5	CASRETGADTQYF